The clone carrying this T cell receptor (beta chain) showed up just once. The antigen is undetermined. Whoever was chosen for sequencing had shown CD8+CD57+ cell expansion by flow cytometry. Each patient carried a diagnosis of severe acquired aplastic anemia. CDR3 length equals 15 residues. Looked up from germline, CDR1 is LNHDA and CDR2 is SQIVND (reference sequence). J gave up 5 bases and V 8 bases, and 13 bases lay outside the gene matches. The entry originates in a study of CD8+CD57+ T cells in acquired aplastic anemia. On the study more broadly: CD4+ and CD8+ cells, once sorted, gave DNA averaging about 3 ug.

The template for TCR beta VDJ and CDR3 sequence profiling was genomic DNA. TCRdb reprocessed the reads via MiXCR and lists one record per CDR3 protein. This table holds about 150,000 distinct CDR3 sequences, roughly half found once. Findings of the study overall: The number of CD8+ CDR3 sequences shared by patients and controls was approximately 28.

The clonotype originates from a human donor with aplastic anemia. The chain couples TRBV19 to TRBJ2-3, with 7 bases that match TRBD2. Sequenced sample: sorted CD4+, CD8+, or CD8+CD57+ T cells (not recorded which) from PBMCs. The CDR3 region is CASDGPWGGRDTQYF. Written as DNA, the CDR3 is TGTGCCAGTGACGGTCCGTGGGGCGGGAGAGATACGCAGTATTTT. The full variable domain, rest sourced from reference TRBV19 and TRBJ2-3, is DGGITQSPKYLFRKEGQNVTLSCEQNLNHDAMYWYRQDPGQGLRLIYYSQIVNDFQKGDIAEGYSVSREKKESFPLTVTSAQKNPTAFYLCASDGPWGGRDTQYFGPGTRLTVL.